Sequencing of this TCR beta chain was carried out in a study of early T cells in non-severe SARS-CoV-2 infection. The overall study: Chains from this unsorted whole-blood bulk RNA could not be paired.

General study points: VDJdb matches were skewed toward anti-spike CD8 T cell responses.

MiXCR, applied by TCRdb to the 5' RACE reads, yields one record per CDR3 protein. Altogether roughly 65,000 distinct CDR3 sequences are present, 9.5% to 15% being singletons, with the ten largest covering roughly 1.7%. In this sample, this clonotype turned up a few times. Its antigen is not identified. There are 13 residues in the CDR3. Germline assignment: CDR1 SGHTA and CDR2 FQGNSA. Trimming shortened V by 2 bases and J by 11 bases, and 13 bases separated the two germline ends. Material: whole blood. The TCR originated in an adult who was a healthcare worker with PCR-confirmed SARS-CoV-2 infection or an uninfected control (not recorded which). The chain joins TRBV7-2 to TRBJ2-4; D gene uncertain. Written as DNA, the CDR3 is TGTGCCAGCAGCTTACGTCGTCAGACCCTTCAGTACTTC. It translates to CASSLRRQTLQYF.